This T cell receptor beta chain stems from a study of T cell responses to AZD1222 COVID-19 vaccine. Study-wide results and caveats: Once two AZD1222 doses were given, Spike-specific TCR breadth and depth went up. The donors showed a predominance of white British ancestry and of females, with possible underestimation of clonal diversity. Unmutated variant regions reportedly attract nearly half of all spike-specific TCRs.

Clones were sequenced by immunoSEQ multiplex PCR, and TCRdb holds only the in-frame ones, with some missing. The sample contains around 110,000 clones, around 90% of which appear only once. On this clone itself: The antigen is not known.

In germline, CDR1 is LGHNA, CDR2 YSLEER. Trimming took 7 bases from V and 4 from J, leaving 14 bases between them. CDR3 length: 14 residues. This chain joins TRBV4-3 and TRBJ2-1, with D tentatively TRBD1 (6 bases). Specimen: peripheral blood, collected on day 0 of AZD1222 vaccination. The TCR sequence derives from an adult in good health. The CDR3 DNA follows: TGCGCCAGCAACCGGGACATGGAGTACAATGAGCAGTTCTTC. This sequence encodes CASNRDMEYNEQFF.